Sequencing of this T cell receptor (beta chain) was carried out in a study of a mutant IDH1 vaccine in newly diagnosed glioma. Documented time point: week 23, last vaccination. What each vaccine dose contained was 300 ug of mutant IDH1 20-mer peptide, accompanied by topical imiquimod. Using immunoSEQ multiplex PCR, the repertoire was profiled, and TCRdb retains in-frame clones only, with some absent. The sample has 52,000 or so clones, 80% to 85% seen once. On this clone itself: Antigen specificity is unknown.

This CDR3 region has 15 residues. Trimming removed 5 bases from V and 0 bases from J; junction bases left unmatched: 4. Germline V gives CDR1 SGDLS, CDR2 YYNGEE. The sample was PBMCs, taken from a glioma patient whose treatment included an IDH1 peptide vaccine. The TCR sequence derives from a woman aged 35 to 49 with glioma. Some clones in this sample may be carry-over from other donors' samples. The gene calls are TRBV9 and TRBJ2-2; 7 bases agree with TRBD2. This CDR3 reads CASRGGGTNTGELFF. CDR3 coding DNA: TGTGCCAGCAGGGGCGGGGGAACGAACACCGGGGAGCTGTTTTTT.